This T cell receptor (beta chain) was sequenced in a study of T-cell memory formation after mild COVID-19. Turning to the study itself: The two donors had largely donor-specific TCR clusters.

The CDR3 consists of 16 residues. The V gene's germline CDR1 is SGDLS and CDR2 YYNGEE. With 3 bases clipped from V and 0 bases from J, the junction kept 8 bases outside the gene matches. TCRdb passed the 5' RACE reads through MiXCR, listing each CDR3 protein once. The profile covers approximately 260,000 distinct CDR3 sequences, with about a sixth appearing a single time and around 3.7% taken by the ten largest. Points from the study as a whole: Day 15 to 85 contractors were CD4/CD8 balanced; later expanders leaned CD4+. Of the contracting clones, CD4+ ones lay mainly in CM and EM, and CD8+ ones in EMRA.

This clonotype was detected only a few times. No antigen is known for it. The J gene is TRBJ1-2, the V gene TRBV9, with 7 bases aligning to TRBD1. The origin of this receptor is a young man who had mild COVID-19 (a few samples of this study predate the infection). Cell type and time point are not known. Sequencing was carried out using PBMCs or a T cell subset sorted from them (not recorded which). This CDR3 is CASSATGQMTNYGYTF. Here the CDR3 DNA reads TGTGCCAGCAGCGCTACGGGACAGATGACTAACTATGGCTACACCTTC.